The entry below gives a single TCR beta chain sequence along with its context. V gave up 2 bases and J gave up 7 bases, with 15 bases separating them. The V gene's germline CDR1 is SGHNT and CDR2 YYREEE (reference sequence). There are 14 residues in the CDR3. Authors' analysis steps: Estimation of nucleated cell counts relied on the amplification of reference gene primers. The repertoire was sequenced with immunoSEQ multiplex PCR; TCRdb's copy has only in-frame clones and lacks some. V, J and clone size were drawn from that table, and D and trimming were deduced from the DNA. The data show approximately 240,000 clones, roughly nine tenths seen once. Participants were aged roughly 18 to 90 years from approximately 25 US areas. Participant reports of clinical history set cohort assignment. The sample belongs to a study of blood T cell repertoires in COVID-19.

The sample consisted of PBMCs or T cells enriched from blood (not recorded which). This rearrangement joins TRBV5-4 to TRBJ1-2, with D maybe TRBD1 (5 bases). The TCR sequence derives from a woman under 30 in a cohort exposed to, infected with or recovered from COVID-19 (not recorded which). The CDR3 protein is CASSLGGGGAGYTF. In DNA, the CDR3 is TGTGCCAGCAGCTTAGGCGGCGGTGGGGCTGGCTACACCTTC.